This entry lists 11 T cell receptor beta chains sequenced from one sample in a study of technical replicates of blood from several donors. Generated by immunoSEQ multiplex PCR, the TCRdb table keeps only in-frame clones and is missing some. Of tens of thousands of clones detected, roughly 95% appear once; the ten largest clones hold under 0.4%. Sample: T cells isolated from PBMCs. The receptors here all came from a human donor in good health.

J is TRBJ2-7 and V is TRBV15; D is unclear. CDR1 is LNHNV, CDR2 YYDKDF, per germline (reference sequence). The CDR3 is made up of 16 amino acids. V was shortened by 0 bases and J by 0 bases, with 12 bases between the two germline ends. Here the CDR3 DNA reads TGTGCCACCAGCAGAGACTCCGTTAGAACCTCCTACGAGCAGTACTTC. Encoded protein: CATSRDSVRTSYEQYF.

This clone was detected only once. The V and J genes are TRBV5-1 and TRBJ2-7; D is possibly TRBD2 (5 bases). With 0 bases removed from V and 2 bases from J, the gap between germline ends came to 12 bases. Germline CDR1 SGHRS, CDR2 YFSETQ. The CDR3 spans 15 residues. In DNA form, the CDR3 reads TGCGCCAGCAGCTTGGTCGCGGGTCCGACCTACGAGCAGTACTTC. It yields the protein CASSLVAGPTYEQYF.

This clone was seen just once. This chain links TRBV5-8 with TRBJ2-2; D is perhaps TRBD2 (6 bases). CDR1 is SGHTS and CDR2 is YDEGEE in the germline V gene. V dropped 4 bases and J dropped 3 bases, with 16 bases sitting between them. The CDR3 consists of 16 residues. CDR3 residues: CASSLLGGAYTGELFF. CDR3 DNA sequence: TGTGCCAGCAGCCTCCTCGGAGGGGCCTACACCGGGGAGCTGTTTTTT.

V is TRBV28 and J is TRBJ2-1, with D possibly being TRBD1 (5 bases). Germline CDR1 and CDR2: MDHEN and SYDVKM. The CDR3 is made up of 14 amino acids. V lost 3 bases and J lost 2, with 8 bases in between. Written as DNA, the CDR3 is TGTGCCAGCAGTTTTGTGGGGCCCTACAATGAGCAGTTCTTC. Its translation is CASSFVGPYNEQFF.

V is TRBV6-5 and J is TRBJ1-5, with D perhaps TRBD1 (5 bases). Germline V gene data show CDR1 as MNHEY and CDR2 as SVGAGI. CDR3 length: 14 residues. V was shortened by 5 bases and J by 5 bases, with 13 bases between the two germline ends. This CDR3 reads CASSELGGDQPQHF. The CDR3 nucleotides are TGTGCCAGCAGTGAGCTAGGAGGGGATCAGCCCCAGCATTTT.

The rearrangement uses TRBV23-1 and TRBJ2-7, with a weak D call TRBD2 (5 bases). TRBV23-1 is an ORF, and what it does is uncertain. V was cut by 7 bases and J by 2 bases, with 6 bases left in between. The CDR3 loop spans 11 amino acids. The DNA of the CDR3 is TGCGCCAGCAACGGGACCTACGAGCAGTACTTC. This sequence encodes CASNGTYEQYF.

The rearrangement uses TRBV5-5 and TRBJ1-1, with 9 bases fitting TRBD1. The CDR3 length is 17 residues. The trim removed 3 bases at V and 6 bases at J, leaving 15 bases unmatched. Germline CDR1 and CDR2: SGHKS and YYEKEE (reference sequence). The CDR3 loop reads CASSSVPGQGSLAEAFF. CDR3 nucleotide sequence: TGTGCCAGCAGCTCGGTGCCGGGACAGGGAAGTTTGGCTGAAGCTTTCTTT.

The chain recombines TRBV6-5 with TRBJ2-3; TRBD2 is a possible D gene (6 bases). This CDR3 has 12 amino acids. Germline V lookup: CDR1 MNHEY, CDR2 SVGAGI. The germline V and J ends were trimmed by 4 bases and 9 bases, with 11 bases remaining between them. The CDR3 protein is CASSSEGRTQYF. The CDR3 nucleotides are TGTGCCAGCAGTTCGGAGGGGAGGACGCAGTATTTT.

This clone was observed a single time. The chain couples TRBV4-2 to TRBJ1-5; D possibly corresponds to TRBD1 (5 bases). Germline V gene lookup returns CDR1 LGHNA and CDR2 YNFKEQ. This CDR3 is built from 18 residues. V dropped 0 bases and J dropped 1 base, with 16 bases sitting between them. The CDR3 region has the DNA TGTGCCAGCAGCCAAGAAATTGTCAGGGTTCCGAGCAATCAGCCCCAGCATTTT. This codes for CASSQEIVRVPSNQPQHF.

This clone was observed a single time. The chain is built from TRBV11-1 and TRBJ2-7, with no clear D. Germline CDR1 is SGHAT and CDR2 is FQDESV (reference sequence). The CDR3 contains 11 residues. Trimming left V 8 bases short and J 5 bases short, with 10 bases between. The CDR3 nucleotides are TGTGCCAGCCGGTACCTCGACGAGCAGTACTTC. It encodes CASRYLDEQYF.

The chain couples TRBV6-1 to TRBJ2-1; D gene uncertain. The CDR3 loop spans 12 amino acids. Germline assignment: CDR1 MNHNS and CDR2 SASEGT. Trimming removed 6 bases at V and 10 bases at J, with 13 bases between. CDR3 protein: CASSPIVPEQFF. The CDR3 DNA reads TGTGCCAGCAGCCCAATAGTTCCGGAGCAGTTCTTC.